The T cell receptor (beta chain) described here comes from a study of blood T cell repertoires in COVID-19. Study at large: Specimens from acute and convalescent COVID-19 originated in the United States, Italy and Spain. T cells, B-cell-depleted T cells, or PBMCs provided the cDNA or gDNA that served as material.

Per the original data handling: Amplification with reference gene primers provided the estimates of nucleated cell counts. Clones were sequenced by immunoSEQ multiplex PCR, and TCRdb holds only the in-frame ones, with some missing. The DNA gave D and trimming, while V, J and clone size come from that table. Among roughly 96,000 clones, 75% to 85% were seen once, and the ten largest hold around 4.1%. This clone was seen at least ten times. The TCR was taken from a man aged 60 to 69 with acute or convalescent COVID-19. Sequenced material: peripheral blood.

CDR3 in amino acids: CASSGTGGWTEAFF. The DNA for the CDR3 is TGTGCCTCCTCCGGGACAGGGGGCTGGACTGAAGCTTTCTTT. The chain combines TRBV30 with TRBJ1-1; 12 bases agree with TRBD1. V gave up 7 bases and J gave up 5 bases; unmatched junction bases: 8. The CDR3 is made up of 14 amino acids. Looked up from germline, CDR1 is GTSNPN and CDR2 is SVGIG (reference sequence).